The following is a T cell receptor (beta chain) sequence with its context. Its antigen remains unidentified. The repertoire was sequenced with immunoSEQ multiplex PCR; TCRdb's copy has only in-frame clones and lacks some. The repertoire holds 60,000 to 65,000 clones, roughly three quarters seen once, with over 12% in the top ten. The record originates from a study of T cell responses to AZD1222 COVID-19 vaccine. As for the study in general: Analysis merged second doses at about 4 or about 12 weeks. Study-level results: Reportedly, nearly half of unique spike TCRs recognized epitopes outside B.1.351/B.1.1.7 mutations. At study baseline, merely five or six AZD1222 recipients were seropositive. Spike regions recognized by vaccine-associated CD4 TCRs spanned the protein, led by 160-218 and 743-854.

The trim removed 7 bases at V and 3 bases at J, leaving 2 bases unmatched. Germline assignment: CDR1 SNHLY and CDR2 FYNNEI. This CDR3 has 14 residues. The chain has TRBV2 and TRBJ2-2, with TRBD1 matching 10 bases. Sample: peripheral blood, taken on day 0 of AZD1222 vaccination. The TCR comes from an adult in good health. In DNA form, the CDR3 reads TGTGCCAGCAAAGGGACAGGGGACACCGGGGAGCTGTTTTTT. Residues: CASKGTGDTGELFF.